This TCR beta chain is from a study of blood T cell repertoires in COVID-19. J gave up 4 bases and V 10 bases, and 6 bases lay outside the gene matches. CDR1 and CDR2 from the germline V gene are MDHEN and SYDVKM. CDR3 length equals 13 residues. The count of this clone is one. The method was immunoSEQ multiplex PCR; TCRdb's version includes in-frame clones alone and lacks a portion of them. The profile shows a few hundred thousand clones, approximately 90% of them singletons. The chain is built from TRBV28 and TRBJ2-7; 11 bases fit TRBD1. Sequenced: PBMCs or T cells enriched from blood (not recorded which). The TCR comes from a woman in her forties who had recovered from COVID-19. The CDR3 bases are TGTGCCACCCGGACAGGGGGCAAGTACGAGCAGTACTTC. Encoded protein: CATRTGGKYEQYF.